This T cell receptor (beta chain) appears in the sequencing data of a study of blood T cells in healthy people across ages. This clonotype was seen more than once but under ten times. Germline V gene lookup returns CDR1 SEHNR and CDR2 FQNEAQ (reference sequence). The CDR3 runs to 16 residues. V lost 1 base to trimming and J lost 4 bases, with 14 bases between them. A J-beta primer mix and a sample-barcoded 5' primer were used in a second PCR of roughly 7 to 12 cycles. In TCRdb, the 5' RACE reads were re-called with MiXCR into one record per CDR3 protein. The repertoire includes hundreds of thousands of distinct CDR3 sequences, approximately 25% of them detected once, and 9.4% sits in the top ten. This sample was shared with a second study, whose subject was T cells of mothers and their children.

The receptor comes from a boy between 10 and 17 years old in good health. The sequenced sample was blood. The chain is built from TRBV7-9 and TRBJ2-1; the D is unclear. The CDR3 loop is CASSLGGTPAYNEQFF. In nucleotides, the CDR3 is TGTGCCAGCAGCTTAGGGGGTACCCCAGCTTACAATGAGCAGTTCTTC.